There are many counts of the clone carrying this TCR beta chain. Its antigen is still unknown. With the read ending 3 residues before the CDR3 end, the germline J gene is used to fill in that end. Caucasian heritage predominated among both patients and controls. Per germline, CDR1 MGHRA and CDR2 YSYEKL. The CDR3 runs 14 residues. Trimming removed 1 base at V and 2 bases at J, with 8 bases between. The data were obtained in a study of T cell clonality in common variable immunodeficiency. TCRdb keeps only in-frame clones here, not all; method: immunoSEQ multiplex PCR. The sample shows around 34,000 clones, no singletons; the ten largest hold 2.5% to 3.5%. Study conclusions and caveats: CVID subjects showed higher TCRbeta clonality than healthy controls. Common variable immunodeficiency TCR beta sequences reportedly had fewer deletions and N-nucleotide insertions.

This receptor was obtained from a person between 18 and 75 years old in good health. The sample consisted of peripheral blood mononuclear cells. This sequence joins TRBV4-1 and TRBJ1-2; the D is unclear. The CDR3 DNA, read in part, is TGCGCCAGCAGCCAAGGACACCTGAACTATGGC. It yields the protein CASSQGHLNYG. The entire CDR3 is CASSQGHLNYGYTF.